This record concerns one TCR beta chain sequence. Nashville, Tennessee was home to all donors, who were Caucasian adults. Per germline, CDR1 MDHEN and CDR2 SYDVKM. The V gene lost 3 bases and the J gene lost 3 bases, with 12 bases spanning the gap. CDR3 size: 14 residues. The sample is drawn from a study of shared clonotypes between healthy human individuals. Across several immunoSEQ plates, the genomic DNA of each subset was split evenly. Among the unsorted PBMC samples, replicate PCRs used roughly 0.3 ug DNA, 25,000 to 30,000 T cell genomes. Sequencing of unsorted PBMC DNA was carried out using ten immunoSEQ deep assay plates. Profiled with immunoSEQ multiplex PCR; TCRdb holds only in-frame clones, not every one. The repertoire holds 500,000 to 650,000 clones, with roughly four fifths as singletons.

The chain is built from TRBV28 and TRBJ2-7; D is uncertain. The sequenced sample was PBMCs. The receptor was isolated from a woman in her 40s in good health. Some clones in this sample may be carry-over from other donors' samples. The CDR3 is CASSFPPLDYEQYF. DNA of the CDR3: TGTGCCAGCAGTTTCCCCCCTCTAGACTACGAGCAGTACTTC.